One and the same sample provided the 17 T cell receptor beta chains below, sequenced in a study of blood T cell repertoires in COVID-19. TCRdb keeps only in-frame clones here, not all; method: immunoSEQ multiplex PCR. This table holds 450,000 to 500,000 clones, 87% found once. The specimen was PBMCs or T cells enriched from blood (not recorded which). Source of these receptors: a woman aged 18-29 years who had recovered from COVID-19.

This rearrangement joins TRBV3-1 (or the pseudogene TRBV3-2) to TRBJ1-4, with D possibly matching TRBD1 (6 bases). V lost 0 bases and J lost 8, with 19 bases in between. The CDR3 loop spans 17 amino acids. The germline CDR1 and CDR2 sequences are LGHDT and YNNKEL (reference sequence). The CDR3 coding sequence is TGTGCCAGCAGCCAAGATGAGGGCGGGGGCCTCAACGAAAAACTGTTTTTT. This sequence encodes CASSQDEGGGLNEKLFF.

CDR3 sequence: CASSIDSSGANVLTF. The CDR3 region has the DNA TGTGCCAGCAGCATAGACAGCTCTGGGGCCAACGTCCTGACTTTC. The chain carries TRBV6-2 or TRBV6-3 and TRBJ2-6; tentatively, D is TRBD1 (5 bases). The CDR3 is 15 residues long. CDR1 MNHEY and CDR2 SVGEGT come from the germline V gene. Trimming left V 6 bases short and J 0 bases short, with 9 bases between.

V gene TRBV2 combines with J gene TRBJ2-2; TRBD2 is a possible D gene (5 bases). With 8 bases removed from V and 6 bases from J, the gap between germline ends came to 19 bases. The germline V gene has CDR1 SNHLY and CDR2 FYNNEI. The CDR3 is 15 residues long. CDR3 sequence reads: CASSGRLASPGELFF. CDR3 nucleotide sequence: TGTGCCAGCTCCGGAAGGCTAGCTTCTCCCGGGGAGCTGTTTTTT.

The chain uses TRBV28 and TRBJ1-1; D remains ambiguous. Per the germline V gene, CDR1 is MDHEN and CDR2 is SYDVKM. The V end was cut by 10 bases, the J end by 7 bases, with 16 bases between. This CDR3 is built from 12 residues. In DNA, the CDR3 is TGTGCCATACGGTCCGTCGGTGATGAAGCTTTCTTT. Its translation: CAIRSVGDEAFF. The entire variable domain, with the rest obtained from reference TRBV28 and TRBJ1-1, is as follows: DVKVTQSSRYLVKRTGEKVFLECVQDMDHENMFWYRQDPGLGLRLIYFSYDVKMKEKGDIPEGYSVSREKKERFSLILESASTNQTSMYLCAIRSVGDEAFFGQGTRLTVV.

The chain combines TRBV21-1 with TRBJ2-7; the tabulated D call, TRBD2, remains unverified against the DNA. TRBV21-1 corresponds to a pseudogene. The CDR3 extends over 16 amino acids. DNA for the CDR3: TGTGCCAGCAGCAAAAGAGCCTTCCCGAGCTCCTACGAGCAGTACTTC. The encoded protein is CASSKRAFPSSYEQYF.

This chain links TRBV24-1 with TRBJ2-5, with 7 bases aligning to TRBD1. J was trimmed by 5 bases and V by 3 bases; bases with no gene match: 11. The germline V gene has CDR1 KGHDR and CDR2 SFDVKD. The CDR3 has 16 amino acids. CDR3 in DNA: TGTGCCACCAGTGATCGCGACAGGGTTGGCGGGGAGACCCAGTACTTC. Encoded protein: CATSDRDRVGGETQYF.

The chain couples TRBV30 to TRBJ2-5; possible D gene TRBD1, 6 bases. The V end lost 3 bases, the J end lost 4 bases, and 18 bases lay between the germline ends. CDR1 and CDR2 from the germline V gene are GTSNPN and SVGIG (reference sequence). The CDR3 extends over 15 amino acids. The CDR3 bases are TGTGCCTGGAGGGACAAAGCCAGCAGGGGAGAGACCCAGTACTTC. Translation gives CAWRDKASRGETQYF. Variable domain in full (rest from reference TRBV30 and TRBJ2-5): SQTIHQWPATLVQPVGSPLSLECTVEGTSNPNLYWYRQAAGRGLQLLFYSVGIGQISSEVPQNLSASRPQDRQFILSSKKLLLSDSGFYLCAWRDKASRGETQYFGPGTRLLVL.

In this sample, this clone turned up a few times. CDR3 bases: TGTGCTAGTGACTTCTACCGCCCCGGGACACATGACACTGAAGCTTTCTTT. This gives the protein CASDFYRPGTHDTEAFF. V usage is TRBV12-5 and J usage is TRBJ1-1; D may be TRBD1 (6 bases). The CDR3 covers 17 residues. CDR1 and CDR2 from the germline V gene are LGHNT and FRNRAP. V shed 7 bases and J shed 3 bases, with 24 bases lying between them.

The J gene is TRBJ2-1, the V gene TRBV5-4; 9 bases agree with TRBD2. The CDR3 runs to 16 residues. CDR1 is SGHNT and CDR2 is YYREEE in the germline V gene (reference sequence). Trimming cost V 4 bases and J 8 bases; bases outside gene matches: 13. DNA of the CDR3: TGTGCCAGCAGCCGCAACCGGGTTAGCGGGGGCGATGAGCAGTTCTTC. Translated: CASSRNRVSGGDEQFF. Full variable domain (rest looked up from reference TRBV5-4 and TRBJ2-1): ETGVTQSPTHLIKTRGQQVTLRCSSQSGHNTVSWYQQALGQGPQFIFQYYREEENGRGNFPPRFSGLQFPNYSSELNVNALELDDSALYLCASSRNRVSGGDEQFFGPGTRLTVL.

The chain couples TRBV3-1 (or the pseudogene TRBV3-2) to TRBJ2-7; tentative D call: TRBD1 (7 bases). The V end was cut by 5 bases, the J end by 3 bases, with 29 bases between. This CDR3 has 19 residues. Germline V CDR1 and CDR2: LGHDT, YNNKEL (reference sequence). The CDR3 nucleotides read TGTGCCAGCAGCTACATGTACAGGGGCCCCCCGACTAGAGGCTACGAGCAGTACTTC. This sequence encodes CASSYMYRGPPTRGYEQYF.

The chain links TRBV6-6 to TRBJ1-1; 8 bases are shared with TRBD1. Germline V gene data show CDR1 as MNHNY and CDR2 as SVGAGI (reference sequence). Trimming at V came to 5 bases and at J to 8 bases, leaving 4 bases not matched to a gene. The CDR3 is 12 amino acids. CDR3 nucleotides: TGTGCCAGCAGTGGACAGGGCCTGGAAGCTTTCTTT. Translating gives CASSGQGLEAFF.

The chain uses TRBV5-5 and TRBJ1-1; D possibly corresponds to TRBD1 (5 bases). The CDR3 is 15 amino acids. The V end lost 0 bases, the J end lost 1 base, and 10 bases lay between the germline ends. Germline assignment: CDR1 SGHKS and CDR2 YYEKEE (reference sequence). The CDR3 region has the DNA TGTGCCAGCAGCTTGGGTCAGGGCAGGAACACTGAAGCTTTCTTT. Residues: CASSLGQGRNTEAFF.

This chain uses TRBV7-9 with TRBJ1-2, with TRBD1 matching 10 bases. The CDR3 is 16 residues long. Germline CDR1 SEHNR, CDR2 FQNEAQ (reference sequence). V dropped 4 bases and J dropped 8; count of bases not matched to a gene: 13. The CDR3 nucleotides are TGTGCCAGCAGCTCCGGGACAGGGGCCGGATCAGGAGGCTACACCTTC. It codes for CASSSGTGAGSGGYTF.

The chain combines TRBV10-1 with TRBJ1-3, with 7 bases aligning to TRBD1. CDR3 length: 14 amino acids. J gave up 0 bases and V 10 bases, and 6 bases lay outside the gene matches. Germline V CDR1 and CDR2: WNHNN, SYGVQD (reference sequence). As DNA, the CDR3 is TGCGCCACCTCGACAGGGAGCTCTGGAAACACCATATATTTT. Its translation is CATSTGSSGNTIYF.

The rearrangement uses TRBV28 and TRBJ1-6, with TRBD1 matching over 7 bases. Per germline, CDR1 MDHEN and CDR2 SYDVKM. The CDR3 has 14 residues. J lost 7 bases, V lost 7 bases, and 7 bases had no gene match. As DNA, the CDR3 is TGTGCCAGCACCACGGGACAGATGAATTCACCCCTCCACTTT. The encoded protein is CASTTGQMNSPLHF.

This chain connects TRBV2 to TRBJ1-1; 8 bases are a match to TRBD1. The ends lost 4 bases at V and 9 bases at J; junction bases unmatched: 1. The CDR3 spans 11 residues. Germline V gives CDR1 SNHLY, CDR2 FYNNEI. The CDR3 coding sequence is TGTGCCAGCAGTGGACAGGGGAAAGCTTTCTTT. Its protein is CASSGQGKAFF.

The chain carries TRBV30 and TRBJ2-3, with D possibly matching TRBD1 (5 bases). Germline CDR1 and CDR2: GTSNPN and SVGIG (reference sequence). The CDR3 covers 15 residues. V was trimmed by 3 bases and J by 7 bases, leaving 20 bases between them. DNA of the CDR3: TGTGCCTGGAGCAAGGGGCCCCCCGCAAGTCATACGCAGTATTTT. This encodes CAWSKGPPASHTQYF.